The present entry profiles one TCR beta chain with its context. Its antigen is still unknown. The sample is drawn from a study of T cell responses to AZD1222 COVID-19 vaccine. Per germline, CDR1 LNHDA and CDR2 SQIVND (reference sequence). Trimming removed 3 bases from V and 2 bases from J; junction bases left unmatched: 6. This CDR3 comprises 15 residues. Whole-study results and caveats: Nearly half of spike-specific TCRs reportedly target unmutated variant regions.

Sequencing was performed with immunoSEQ multiplex PCR; in TCRdb, only in-frame clones are kept and a portion is missing. In the table there are around 160,000 clones, 94% of which are singletons. The sequence was obtained from an adult in good health. The V and J genes are TRBV19 and TRBJ2-7; 8 nucleotides agree with TRBD1. The sequenced sample was peripheral blood, obtained on day 0 of AZD1222 vaccination. The chain's CDR3 is CASSMGRGRAYEQYF. The CDR3 DNA sequence: TGTGCCAGTAGTATGGGCAGGGGGCGAGCCTACGAGCAGTACTTC.